The next 27 T cell receptor beta chains were all read from a single sample in a study of blood T cell repertoires in COVID-19. Profiled with immunoSEQ multiplex PCR; TCRdb holds only in-frame clones, not every one. The sample records about 240,000 clones, around 86% being singletons. The specimen sequenced was PBMCs or T cells enriched from blood (not recorded which). The receptors were gathered from a woman between 40 and 50 years old with acute COVID-19.

The genes are TRBV19 and TRBJ1-4; TRBD1 might be the D (6 bases). V gave up 4 bases and J gave up 7 bases, with 10 bases separating them. The CDR3 has 13 amino acids. From germline, CDR1 is LNHDA and CDR2 SQIVND (reference sequence). For the CDR3, the DNA is TGTGCCAGTAGTACCAGGACAGCTGAAAAACTGTTTTTT. It specifies CASSTRTAEKLFF.

The chain carries TRBV5-8 and TRBJ2-5; 8 bases line up with TRBD2. CDR1 and CDR2 from the germline V gene are SGHTS and YDEGEE. This CDR3 is built from 15 residues. J gave up 2 bases and V 4 bases, and 7 bases lay outside the gene matches. The CDR3 loop reads CASSETSGLQETQYF. The CDR3 nucleotides are TGTGCCAGCAGCGAAACTAGCGGCCTACAAGAGACCCAGTACTTC.

The rearrangement joins TRBV6-5 to TRBJ2-3, with 8 bases identical to TRBD2. Germline V gene lookup returns CDR1 MNHEY and CDR2 SVGAGI. This CDR3 region has 13 residues. The CDR3 sequence: CTVRGGSTDTQYF. In DNA, the CDR3 is TGTACAGTTCGGGGGGGGAGCACAGATACGCAGTATTTT.

The rearrangement joins TRBV2 to TRBJ2-1; D perhaps matches TRBD2 (5 bases). The V end lost 5 bases, the J end lost 0 bases, and 14 bases lay between the germline ends. The CDR3 is 16 residues long. Per the germline V gene, CDR1 is SNHLY and CDR2 is FYNNEI. The DNA for the CDR3 is TGTGCCAGCAGTTCCCCCCGGGAAAGCTCCTACAATGAGCAGTTCTTC. This translates into CASSSPRESSYNEQFF. The complete variable domain, with remaining parts taken from reference TRBV2 and TRBJ2-1, reads EPEVTQTPSHQVTQMGQEVILRCVPISNHLYFYWYRQILGQKVEFLVSFYNNEISEKSEIFDDQFSVERPDGSNFTLKIRSTKLEDSAMYFCASSSPRESSYNEQFFGPGTRLTVL.

This chain joins TRBV10-3 and TRBJ2-5; 12 bases align to TRBD2. The CDR3 covers 18 residues. Per germline, CDR1 ENHRY and CDR2 SYGVKD. Trimming removed 0 bases from V and 5 bases from J; junction bases left unmatched: 10. This CDR3 is CAISESTLAGGPKETQYF. The CDR3 coding sequence is TGTGCCATCAGTGAGTCGACCCTAGCGGGAGGGCCCAAGGAGACCCAGTACTTC.

The J gene is TRBJ1-2, the V gene TRBV6-5, with a possible D match to TRBD1 (6 bases). Germline CDR1 MNHEY, CDR2 SVGAGI. V was shortened by 4 bases and J by 8 bases, with 17 bases between the two germline ends. The CDR3 covers 14 residues. The CDR3 DNA follows: TGTGCCAGCAGTTTTCCGGGACAAGGTTTAGGCTACACCTTC. Protein product: CASSFPGQGLGYTF.

J is TRBJ1-2 and V is TRBV24-1; D might be TRBD1 (6 bases). The length of the CDR3 is 14 residues. The germline V gene encodes CDR1 KGHDR and CDR2 SFDVKD. Trimming stripped 4 bases from V and 6 bases from J, with 14 bases between. Here the CDR3 reads CATSDPQGRNGYTF. CDR3 DNA: TGTGCCACCAGTGACCCCCAGGGGCGTAATGGCTACACCTTC.

The gene calls are TRBV24-1 and TRBJ1-1; 9 positions match TRBD1. There are 16 residues in the CDR3. J was trimmed by 6 bases and V by 4 bases; bases with no gene match: 11. The germline CDR1 and CDR2 sequences are KGHDR and SFDVKD. CDR3: CATSDPRGQGGAEAFF. For the CDR3, the DNA is TGTGCCACCAGTGACCCTAGGGGACAGGGAGGCGCTGAAGCTTTCTTT.

This clone was found a few times. V and J are TRBV7-8 and TRBJ2-3; D gene unclear. This CDR3 region has 13 residues. Germline V gene lookup returns CDR1 SGHVS and CDR2 FQNEAQ. Trimming took off 4 bases at V and 6 bases at J, with 11 bases between the two ends. CDR3 DNA sequence: TGTGCCAGCAGCTCGGGTCCTCTCGATACGCAGTATTTT. This codes for CASSSGPLDTQYF.

The rearrangement links TRBV19 to TRBJ2-1, with 8 bases lining up with TRBD2. The CDR3 extends over 15 amino acids. Trimming removed 9 bases from V and 4 bases from J; junction bases left unmatched: 11. Germline lookup yields CDR1 LNHDA and CDR2 SQIVND (reference sequence). Here the CDR3 DNA reads TGTGCCAGCCTAGAGGTAGCGGGAAGGTACAATGAGCAGTTCTTC. It encodes CASLEVAGRYNEQFF.

The chain joins TRBV4-1 to TRBJ2-7; 13 nucleotides agree with TRBD2. V trimming: 7 bases; J trimming: 4 bases; junction bases outside the gene matches: 7. This CDR3 is built from 15 residues. In germline, CDR1 is MGHRA, CDR2 YSYEKL. The CDR3 here is CASNFGTSGIYEQYF. The DNA of the CDR3 is TGCGCCAGCAACTTTGGGACTAGCGGGATATACGAGCAGTACTTC.

This CDR3 is CATSDPGTSGSWELFF. The CDR3 nucleotides are TGTGCCACCAGTGATCCTGGGACTAGCGGGAGCTGGGAGCTGTTTTTT. The chain uses TRBV24-1 and TRBJ2-2; TRBD2 matches at 14 bases. The V segment lost 3 bases and the J segment 9 bases; nucleotides outside the gene matches: 5. CDR1 and CDR2 (germline): KGHDR, SFDVKD. CDR3 size: 16 residues.

CDR3 sequence (DNA): TGTGCCTGGAGTCGCGGGGCAGGGGGCGATCAGCCCCAGCATTTT. Translation: CAWSRGAGGDQPQHF. The chain has TRBV30 and TRBJ1-5, with TRBD1 matching 8 bases. CDR1 and CDR2 (germline): GTSNPN, SVGIG (reference sequence). The V gene end was trimmed by 2 bases and the J gene end by 5 bases; junction bases not matched to a gene: 8. The length of the CDR3 is 15 residues. Full variable domain (outside the CDR3, taken from reference TRBV30 and TRBJ1-5): SQTIHQWPATLVQPVGSPLSLECTVEGTSNPNLYWYRQAAGRGLQLLFYSVGIGQISSEVPQNLSASRPQDRQFILSSKKLLLSDSGFYLCAWSRGAGGDQPQHFGDGTRLSIL.

The chain recombines TRBV5-4 with TRBJ2-1; no reliable D call. Germline CDR1 is SGHNT and CDR2 is YYREEE (reference sequence). V was pared by 4 bases and J by 6 bases, with 14 bases between. The CDR3 extends over 14 amino acids. CDR3 in DNA: TGTGCCAGCAGCGGGTTTACCGAGCGCAATGAGCAGTTCTTC. Translated: CASSGFTERNEQFF. The full variable domain, its missing parts supplied by reference TRBV5-4 and TRBJ2-1, is ETGVTQSPTHLIKTRGQQVTLRCSSQSGHNTVSWYQQALGQGPQFIFQYYREEENGRGNFPPRFSGLQFPNYSSELNVNALELDDSALYLCASSGFTERNEQFFGPGTRLTVL.

This clone was recorded once. V is TRBV5-4 and J is TRBJ2-5, with 16 bases matching TRBD2. This CDR3 contains 16 residues. Germline CDR1 SGHNT, CDR2 YYREEE (reference sequence). V shed 4 bases and J 5 bases; nucleotides not matched to a gene: 5. The CDR3 coding sequence is TGTGCCAGCAGCATCGGGACTAGCGGGAGGGGGGAGACCCAGTACTTC. This codes for CASSIGTSGRGETQYF.

The chain carries TRBV7-9 and TRBJ2-2, with D perhaps TRBD2 (5 bases). CDR3 length: 16 amino acids. V was shortened by 5 bases and J by 1 base, with 14 bases between the two germline ends. The V gene's germline CDR1 is SEHNR and CDR2 FQNEAQ (reference sequence). The DNA of the CDR3 is TGTGCCAGCAGCACCTTCCGGGGAGAGAACACCGGGGAGCTGTTTTTT. Protein: CASSTFRGENTGELFF.

The chain is built from TRBV29-1 and TRBJ1-1, with D perhaps matching TRBD1 (5 bases). CDR1 SQVTM and CDR2 ANQGSEA come from the germline V gene. Trimming removed 7 bases from V and 0 bases from J, with 18 bases in between. CDR3 length: 15 residues. The DNA for the CDR3 is TGCAGCGCTATTGCGACAGTCTTCATGAACACTGAAGCTTTCTTT. Its protein product is CSAIATVFMNTEAFF.

This clone was counted between two and nine times. The V call is TRBV5-8, the J call TRBJ2-7; D might be TRBD2 (5 bases). Trimming pared 2 bases from V and 3 bases from J, leaving 9 bases between. CDR1 and CDR2 (germline): SGHTS, YDEGEE. CDR3 length equals 13 residues. CDR3 sequence (DNA): TGTGCCAGCAGCTTAGGAGGTATCTACGAGCAGTACTTC. It is translated as CASSLGGIYEQYF.

For the CDR3, the DNA is TGCGCCAGCAGCCTCACTCCCTATTCACCCCTCCACTTT. It translates to CASSLTPYSPLHF. The chain links TRBV5-1 to TRBJ1-6, with D unresolved. Germline lookup yields CDR1 SGHRS and CDR2 YFSETQ. Trimming removed 4 bases at V and 8 bases at J, with 10 bases between. The CDR3 is 13 amino acids. The variable domain in full, with the rest retrieved from reference TRBV5-1 and TRBJ1-6, is KAGVTQTPRYLIKTRGQQVTLSCSPISGHRSVSWYQQTPGQGLQFLFEYFSETQRNKGNFPGRFSGRQFSNSRSEMNVSTLELGDSALYLCASSLTPYSPLHFGNGTRLTVT.

The chain links TRBV30 to TRBJ2-1; D perhaps matches TRBD2 (7 bases). The CDR3 is 13 residues long. V was clipped by 1 base and J by 8 bases, with 12 bases between them. Germline V gene lookup returns CDR1 GTSNPN and CDR2 SVGIG (reference sequence). The CDR3 bases are TGTGCCTGGAGTGAGGGGGGGGCCTATGAGCAGTTCTTC. Residues: CAWSEGGAYEQFF. The whole variable domain, remainder taken from reference TRBV30 and TRBJ2-1, is SQTIHQWPATLVQPVGSPLSLECTVEGTSNPNLYWYRQAAGRGLQLLFYSVGIGQISSEVPQNLSASRPQDRQFILSSKKLLLSDSGFYLCAWSEGGAYEQFFGPGTRLTVL.

The rearrangement uses TRBV5-1 and TRBJ2-7, with D possibly being TRBD2 (6 bases). V lost 4 bases to trimming and J lost 0 bases, with 14 bases between them. Germline lookup yields CDR1 SGHRS and CDR2 YFSETQ. The CDR3 spans 15 residues. Here the CDR3 DNA reads TGCGCCAGCAGCAGTCAGGAGGGGACCTCCTACGAGCAGTACTTC. Translating gives CASSSQEGTSYEQYF.

In the case of this clone: The junction and the germline gene differ at one end; a read error may be behind it. The chain recombines TRBV7-7 with TRBJ2-3; 8 bases are a match to TRBD2. The CDR3 contains 15 residues. Germline loops: CDR1 SSHAT, CDR2 FNYEAQ (reference sequence). The CDR3, as DNA: TGTGCTAGCAGCCCAAAAGCGGGAGCCACAGATACGCAGTATTTT. The encoded protein is CASSPKAGATDTQYF. Full variable domain (remainder filled in from reference TRBV7-7 and TRBJ2-3): GAGVSQSPRYKVTKRGQDVTLRCDPISSHATLYWYQQALGQGPEFLTYFNYEAQPDKSGLPSDRFSAERPEGSISTLTIQRTEQRDSAMYRCASSPKAGATDTQYFGPGTRLTVL.

This chain connects TRBV7-8 to TRBJ2-1, with TRBD2 matching over 11 bases. V lost 5 bases to trimming and J lost 9 bases; unmatched junction nucleotides: 9. The CDR3 extends over 15 amino acids. Germline assignment: CDR1 SGHVS and CDR2 FQNEAQ. The CDR3 spells CASSVTSGERGEQFF. CDR3 DNA: TGTGCCAGCAGCGTGACTAGCGGGGAAAGGGGTGAGCAGTTCTTC.

This rearrangement joins TRBV5-1 to TRBJ1-1; 8 nucleotides align to TRBD1. CDR1 and CDR2 from the germline V gene are SGHRS and YFSETQ. The CDR3 sequence is 15 residues long. J gave up 5 bases and V 0 bases, and 6 bases lay outside the gene matches. The DNA of the CDR3 is TGCGCCAGCAGCTTGGAACCCAGGGGGCAGACTGAAGCTTTCTTT. Encoded protein: CASSLEPRGQTEAFF.

The chain carries TRBV7-9 and TRBJ2-1; the D gene is possibly TRBD2 (6 bases). The CDR3 extends over 15 amino acids. The germline V gene has CDR1 SEHNR and CDR2 FQNEAQ (reference sequence). Trimming cost V 6 bases and J 0 bases, with 12 bases left between them. CDR3 bases: TGTGCCAGCAGTCTTAGCGGAAGCTCCTACAATGAGCAGTTCTTC. Its translation: CASSLSGSSYNEQFF. Drawing the rest from reference TRBV7-9 and TRBJ2-1, the complete variable domain is DTGVSQNPRHKITKRGQNVTFRCDPISEHNRLYWYRQTLGQGPEFLTYFQNEAQLEKSRLLSDRFSAERPKGSFSTLEIQRTEQGDSAMYLCASSLSGSSYNEQFFGPGTRLTVL.

This rearrangement joins TRBV25-1 to TRBJ2-1, with TRBD2 matching 8 bases. CDR1 MGHDK and CDR2 SYGVNS come from the germline V gene. J lost 4 bases, V lost 1 base, and 6 bases had no gene match. The CDR3 extends over 16 amino acids. The CDR3 DNA reads as TGTGCCAGCAGTGAATTTTCGCGGGAGGCATACAATGAGCAGTTCTTC. It codes for CASSEFSREAYNEQFF.

The V call is TRBV5-1, the J call TRBJ2-1; D uncertain. Germline assignment: CDR1 SGHRS and CDR2 YFSETQ. This CDR3 region has 13 residues. Trimming shortened V by 4 bases and J by 7 bases, and 12 bases separated the two germline ends. This CDR3 is CASSGRYPNEQFF. The CDR3 DNA is TGCGCCAGCAGCGGCAGATATCCGAATGAGCAGTTCTTC.